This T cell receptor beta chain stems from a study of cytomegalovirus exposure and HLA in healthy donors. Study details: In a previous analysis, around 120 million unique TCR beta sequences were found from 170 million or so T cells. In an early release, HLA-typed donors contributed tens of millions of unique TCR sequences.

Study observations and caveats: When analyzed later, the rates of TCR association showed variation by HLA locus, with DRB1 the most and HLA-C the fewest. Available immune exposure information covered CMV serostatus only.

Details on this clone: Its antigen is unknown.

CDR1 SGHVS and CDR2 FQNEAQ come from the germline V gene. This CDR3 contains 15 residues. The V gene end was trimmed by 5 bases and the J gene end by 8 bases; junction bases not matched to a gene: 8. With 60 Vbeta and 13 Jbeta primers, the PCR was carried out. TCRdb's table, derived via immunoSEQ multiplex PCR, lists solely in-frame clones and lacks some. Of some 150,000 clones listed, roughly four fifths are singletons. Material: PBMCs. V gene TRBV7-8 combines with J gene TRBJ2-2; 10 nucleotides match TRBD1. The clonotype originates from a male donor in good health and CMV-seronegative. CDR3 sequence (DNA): TGTGCCAGCAGCCCTCGACAGGGGGCTCAAGGGGAGCTGTTTTTT. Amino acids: CASSPRQGAQGELFF. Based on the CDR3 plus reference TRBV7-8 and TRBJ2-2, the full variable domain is GAGVSQSPRYKVAKRGQDVALRCDPISGHVSLFWYQQALGQGPEFLTYFQNEAQLDKSGLPSDRFFAERPEGSVSTLKIQRTQQEDSAVYLCASSPRQGAQGELFFGEGSRLTVL.